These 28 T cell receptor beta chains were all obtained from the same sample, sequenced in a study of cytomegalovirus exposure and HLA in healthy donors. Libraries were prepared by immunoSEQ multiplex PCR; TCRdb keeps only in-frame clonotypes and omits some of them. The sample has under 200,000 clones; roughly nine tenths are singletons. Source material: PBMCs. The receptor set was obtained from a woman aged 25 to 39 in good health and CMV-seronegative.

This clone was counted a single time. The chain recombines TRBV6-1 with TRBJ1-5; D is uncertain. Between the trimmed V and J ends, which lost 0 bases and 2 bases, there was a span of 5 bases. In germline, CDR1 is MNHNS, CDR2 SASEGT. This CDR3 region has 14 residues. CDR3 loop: CASSEAIGNQPQHF. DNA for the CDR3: TGTGCCAGCAGTGAAGCGATTGGCAATCAGCCCCAGCATTTT.

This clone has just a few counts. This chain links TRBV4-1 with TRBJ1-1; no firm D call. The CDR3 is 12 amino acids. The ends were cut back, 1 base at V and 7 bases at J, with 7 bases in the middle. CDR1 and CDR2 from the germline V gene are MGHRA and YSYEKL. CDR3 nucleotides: TGCGCCAGCAGCCAAGGTGTGGGTGAAGCTTTCTTT. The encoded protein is CASSQGVGEAFF.

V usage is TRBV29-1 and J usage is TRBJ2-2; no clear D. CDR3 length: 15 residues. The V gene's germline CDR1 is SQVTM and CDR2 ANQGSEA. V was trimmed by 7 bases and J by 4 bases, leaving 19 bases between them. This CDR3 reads CSGKTYDVGTGELFF. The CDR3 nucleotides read TGCAGCGGCAAGACCTATGACGTTGGCACCGGGGAGCTGTTTTTT.

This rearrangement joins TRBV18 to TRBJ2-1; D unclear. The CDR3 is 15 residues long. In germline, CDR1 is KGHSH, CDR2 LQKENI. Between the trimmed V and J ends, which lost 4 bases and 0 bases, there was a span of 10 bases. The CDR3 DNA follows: TGTGCCAGCTCACTTATACCCCGCTCCTACAATGAGCAGTTCTTC. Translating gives CASSLIPRSYNEQFF.

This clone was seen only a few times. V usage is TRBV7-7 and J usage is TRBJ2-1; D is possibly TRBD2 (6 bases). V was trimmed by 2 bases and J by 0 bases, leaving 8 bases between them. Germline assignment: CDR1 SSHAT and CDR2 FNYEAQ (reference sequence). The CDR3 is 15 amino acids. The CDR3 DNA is TGTGCCAGCAGCTTAACTAGCAACTCCTACAATGAGCAGTTCTTC. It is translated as CASSLTSNSYNEQFF.

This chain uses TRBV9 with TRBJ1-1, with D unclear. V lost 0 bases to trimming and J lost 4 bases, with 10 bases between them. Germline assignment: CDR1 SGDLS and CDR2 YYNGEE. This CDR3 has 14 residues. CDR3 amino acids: CASSVGLEGTEAFF. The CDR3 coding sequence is TGTGCCAGCAGCGTAGGGTTAGAGGGCACTGAAGCTTTCTTT.

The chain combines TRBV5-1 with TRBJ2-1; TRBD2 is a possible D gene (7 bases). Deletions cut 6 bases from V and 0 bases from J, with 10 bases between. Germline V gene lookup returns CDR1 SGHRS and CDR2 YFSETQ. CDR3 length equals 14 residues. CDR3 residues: CASTRGGSYNEQFF. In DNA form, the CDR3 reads TGCGCCAGCACGAGGGGGGGCTCCTACAATGAGCAGTTCTTC.

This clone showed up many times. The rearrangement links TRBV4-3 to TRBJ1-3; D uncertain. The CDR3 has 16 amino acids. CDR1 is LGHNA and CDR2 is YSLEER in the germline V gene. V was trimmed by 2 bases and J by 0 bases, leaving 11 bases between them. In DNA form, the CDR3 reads TGCGCCAGCAGCCAAAACCCGGACGGCTCTGGAAACACCATATATTTT. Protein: CASSQNPDGSGNTIYF.

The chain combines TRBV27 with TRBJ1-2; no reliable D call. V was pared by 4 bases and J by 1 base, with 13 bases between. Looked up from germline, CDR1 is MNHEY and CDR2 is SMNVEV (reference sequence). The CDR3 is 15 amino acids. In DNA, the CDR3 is TGTGCCAGCAGTTATGAGGGTATGGGTAACTATGGCTACACCTTC. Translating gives CASSYEGMGNYGYTF.

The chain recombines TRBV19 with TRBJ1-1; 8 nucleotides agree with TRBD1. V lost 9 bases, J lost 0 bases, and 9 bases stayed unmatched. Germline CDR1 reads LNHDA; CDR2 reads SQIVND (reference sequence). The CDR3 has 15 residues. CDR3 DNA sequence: TGTGCCAGCGACCTTGGACAGGGCCTGAACACTGAAGCTTTCTTT. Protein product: CASDLGQGLNTEAFF.

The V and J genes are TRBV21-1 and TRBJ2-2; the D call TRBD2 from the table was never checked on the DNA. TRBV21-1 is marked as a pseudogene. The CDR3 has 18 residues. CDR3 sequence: CASSDGTSGIPGAGELFF. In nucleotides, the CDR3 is TGTGCCAGCAGCGACGGGACTAGCGGGATCCCGGGAGCCGGGGAGCTGTTTTTT.

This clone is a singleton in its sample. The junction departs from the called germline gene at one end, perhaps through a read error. DNA for the CDR3: TGTGCCAGCCGTTTAGGGGGCTATGGCTACACCTTC. Translating gives CASRLGGYGYTF. The chain employs TRBV27 and TRBJ1-2; the D gene is possibly TRBD1 (6 bases). Germline V gives CDR1 MNHEY, CDR2 SMNVEV (reference sequence). The CDR3 sequence is 12 residues long.

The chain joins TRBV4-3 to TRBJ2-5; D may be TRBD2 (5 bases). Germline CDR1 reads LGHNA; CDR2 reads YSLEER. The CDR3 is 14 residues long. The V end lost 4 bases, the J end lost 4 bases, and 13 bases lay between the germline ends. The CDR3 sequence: CASSRGIGVETQYF. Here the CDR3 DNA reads TGCGCCAGCAGCCGGGGAATCGGGGTAGAGACCCAGTACTTC.

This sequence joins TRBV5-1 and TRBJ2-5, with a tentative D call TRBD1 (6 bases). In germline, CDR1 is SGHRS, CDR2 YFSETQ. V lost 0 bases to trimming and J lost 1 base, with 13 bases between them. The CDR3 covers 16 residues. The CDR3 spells CASSLGNRDPQETQYF. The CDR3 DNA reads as TGCGCCAGCAGCTTGGGAAACAGGGACCCCCAAGAGACCCAGTACTTC.

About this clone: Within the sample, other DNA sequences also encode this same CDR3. CDR3 protein: CASSQEGRQETQYF. DNA for the CDR3: TGCGCCAGCAGCCAAGAAGGACGGCAAGAGACCCAGTACTTC. The chain carries TRBV4-3 and TRBJ2-5; D is unclear. Looked up from germline, CDR1 is LGHNA and CDR2 is YSLEER. There are 14 residues in the CDR3. V was clipped by 0 bases and J by 2 bases, with 7 bases between them.

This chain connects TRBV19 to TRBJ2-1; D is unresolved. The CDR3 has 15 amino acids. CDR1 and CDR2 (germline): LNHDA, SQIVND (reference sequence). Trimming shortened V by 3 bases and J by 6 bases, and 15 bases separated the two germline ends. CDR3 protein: CASSIQPSHTNEQFF. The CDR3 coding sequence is TGTGCCAGTAGTATCCAGCCGTCACATACCAATGAGCAGTTCTTC.

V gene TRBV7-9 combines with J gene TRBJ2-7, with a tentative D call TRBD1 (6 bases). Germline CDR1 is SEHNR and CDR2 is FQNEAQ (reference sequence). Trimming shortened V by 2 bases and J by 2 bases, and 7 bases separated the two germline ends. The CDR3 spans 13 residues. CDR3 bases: TGTGCCAGCAGCTTACAGGGGACCTACGAGCAGTACTTC. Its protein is CASSLQGTYEQYF.

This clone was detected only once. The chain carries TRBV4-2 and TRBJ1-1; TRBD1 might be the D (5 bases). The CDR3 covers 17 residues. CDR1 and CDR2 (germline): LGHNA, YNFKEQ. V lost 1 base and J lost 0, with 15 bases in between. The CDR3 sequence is CASSQGLPGRMNTEAFF. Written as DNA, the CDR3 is TGTGCCAGCAGCCAAGGACTCCCGGGACGGATGAACACTGAAGCTTTCTTT.

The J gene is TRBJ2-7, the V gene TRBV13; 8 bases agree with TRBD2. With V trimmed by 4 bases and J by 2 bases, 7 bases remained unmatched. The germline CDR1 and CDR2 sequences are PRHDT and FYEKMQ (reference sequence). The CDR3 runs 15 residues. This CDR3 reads CASSSMGAGAYEQYF. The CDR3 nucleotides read TGTGCCAGCAGCTCAATGGGAGCGGGGGCCTACGAGCAGTACTTC.

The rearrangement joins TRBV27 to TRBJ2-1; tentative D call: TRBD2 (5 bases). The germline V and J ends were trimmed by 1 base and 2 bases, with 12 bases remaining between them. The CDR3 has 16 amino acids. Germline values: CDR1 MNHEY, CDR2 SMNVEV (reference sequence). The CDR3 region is CASSLLTGFTYNEQFF. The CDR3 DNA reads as TGTGCCAGCAGTTTATTAACGGGATTTACCTACAATGAGCAGTTCTTC.

The CDR3 region has the DNA TGCGCCAGCAGCTTGTGGAATTGGCGGGAGGCCACCGGGGAGCTGTTTTTT. Amino acid sequence: CASSLWNWREATGELFF. The chain links TRBV5-1 to TRBJ2-2, with 8 bases aligning to TRBD2. Germline CDR1 and CDR2: SGHRS and YFSETQ. V shed 1 base, J shed 4 bases, and the junction held 9 bases outside the gene matches. The CDR3 has 17 residues. Based on the CDR3 plus reference TRBV5-1 and TRBJ2-2, the full variable domain is KAGVTQTPRYLIKTRGQQVTLSCSPISGHRSVSWYQQTPGQGLQFLFEYFSETQRNKGNFPGRFSGRQFSNSRSEMNVSTLELGDSALYLCASSLWNWREATGELFFGEGSRLTVL.

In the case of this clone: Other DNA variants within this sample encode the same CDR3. CDR3 bases: TGTGCCAGCAGCTTGGGTGGGGGTACAGATACGCAGTATTTT. It is translated as CASSLGGGTDTQYF. This chain links TRBV5-6 with TRBJ2-3; D may match TRBD1 or TRBD2 (5 bases each). Trimming pared 0 bases from V and 3 bases from J, leaving 8 bases between. The CDR3 is made up of 14 amino acids. The germline V gene encodes CDR1 SGHDT and CDR2 YYEEEE.

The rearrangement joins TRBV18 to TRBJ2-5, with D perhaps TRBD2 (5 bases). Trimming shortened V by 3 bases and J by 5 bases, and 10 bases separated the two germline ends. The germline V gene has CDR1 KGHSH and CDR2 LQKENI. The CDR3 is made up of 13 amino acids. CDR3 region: CASSPRLAETQYF. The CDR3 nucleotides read TGTGCCAGCTCACCGAGGCTAGCCGAGACCCAGTACTTC.

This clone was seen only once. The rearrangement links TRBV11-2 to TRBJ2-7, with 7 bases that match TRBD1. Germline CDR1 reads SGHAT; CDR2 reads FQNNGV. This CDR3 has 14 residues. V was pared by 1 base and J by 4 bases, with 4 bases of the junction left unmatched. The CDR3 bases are TGTGCCAGCAGCTTAGGAGGGGGCGTATACGAGCAGTACTTC. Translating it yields CASSLGGGVYEQYF. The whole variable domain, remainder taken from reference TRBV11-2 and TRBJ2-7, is EAGVAQSPRYKIIEKRQSVAFWCNPISGHATLYWYQQILGQGPKLLIQFQNNGVVDDSQLPKDRFSAERLKGVDSTLKIQPAKLEDSAVYLCASSLGGGVYEQYFGPGTRLTVT.

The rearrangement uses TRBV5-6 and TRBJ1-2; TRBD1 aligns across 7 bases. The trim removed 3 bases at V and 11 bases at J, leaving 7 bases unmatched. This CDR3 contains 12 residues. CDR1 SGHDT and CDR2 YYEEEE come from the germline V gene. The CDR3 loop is CASSSGQRRYTF. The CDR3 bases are TGTGCCAGCAGCTCGGGACAGAGAAGATACACCTTC.

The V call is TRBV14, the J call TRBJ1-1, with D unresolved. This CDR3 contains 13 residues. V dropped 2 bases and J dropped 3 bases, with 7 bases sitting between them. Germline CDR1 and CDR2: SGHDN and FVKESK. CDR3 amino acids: CASSQFLDTEAFF. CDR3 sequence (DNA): TGTGCCAGCAGCCAATTCTTGGACACTGAAGCTTTCTTT.

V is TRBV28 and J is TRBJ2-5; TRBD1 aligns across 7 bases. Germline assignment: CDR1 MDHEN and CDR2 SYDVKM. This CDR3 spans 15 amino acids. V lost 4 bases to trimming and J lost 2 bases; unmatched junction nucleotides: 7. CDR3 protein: CASSSTGTAQETQYF. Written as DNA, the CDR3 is TGTGCCAGCAGTTCAACCGGGACAGCACAAGAGACCCAGTACTTC.

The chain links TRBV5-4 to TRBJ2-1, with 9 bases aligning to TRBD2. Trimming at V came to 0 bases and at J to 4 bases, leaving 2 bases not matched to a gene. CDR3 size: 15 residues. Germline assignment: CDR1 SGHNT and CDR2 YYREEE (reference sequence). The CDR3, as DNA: TGTGCCAGCAGCTTGGGACTAGCGGTTTACAATGAGCAGTTCTTC. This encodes CASSLGLAVYNEQFF.